The 23 T cell receptor beta chains reported below all come from one sample, sequenced in a study. TCRdb reprocessed the RT-PCR reads via MiXCR and lists one record per CDR3 protein. The sample comprises about 680,000 distinct CDR3 sequences, approximately 15% of which are singletons, and 3.6% rests with the top ten. Sequencing was done on a sample of memory CD4+ T cells from blood. The receptor set was obtained from a female donor in good health, serving as a healthy control.

This clonotype was recorded many times. This chain uses TRBV5-1 with TRBJ2-7; D possibly corresponds to TRBD2 (5 bases). Trimming removed 5 bases at V and 6 bases at J, with 15 bases between. In germline, CDR1 is SGHRS, CDR2 YFSETQ. This CDR3 is built from 13 residues. CDR3 sequence: CASRPDLGSEQYF. CDR3 sequence (DNA): TGCGCCAGCAGGCCGGACTTGGGGAGCGAGCAGTACTTC.

In its sample, this clonotype was seen a few times. J is TRBJ2-5 and V is TRBV6-1; 8 bases agree with TRBD1. This CDR3 has 14 residues. V shed 3 bases and J 2 bases; nucleotides not matched to a gene: 2. CDR1 is MNHNS, CDR2 SASEGT, per germline. The CDR3 spells CASSENRGQETQYF. The CDR3 DNA reads as TGTGCCAGCAGTGAGAACAGGGGGCAAGAGACCCAGTACTTC.

This clonotype was picked up a small number of times. The chain employs TRBV12-3 or TRBV12-4 and TRBJ1-6; 7 bases align to TRBD1. This CDR3 is built from 14 residues. Unmatched junction bases numbered 5, after V lost 4 bases and J lost 8 bases. The CDR3, as DNA: TGTGCCAGCAGTTCCGACAGGGCGTATTCACCCCTCCACTTT. This encodes CASSSDRAYSPLHF.

This clonotype was recorded at least ten times. The V gene is TRBV28, the J gene TRBJ2-7; tentatively, D is TRBD1 (6 bases). Per germline, CDR1 MDHEN and CDR2 SYDVKM. V was clipped by 6 bases and J by 2 bases, with 11 bases between them. This CDR3 has 13 residues. The CDR3 here is CASSSTGPYEQYF. The CDR3 region has the DNA TGTGCCAGCAGCTCGACAGGCCCCTACGAGCAGTACTTC.

This clonotype was detected a few times. The rearrangement joins TRBV29-1 to TRBJ2-2, with D perhaps matching TRBD2 (5 bases). This CDR3 spans 16 amino acids. Germline CDR1 SQVTM, CDR2 ANQGSEA. The V gene lost 0 bases and the J gene lost 0 bases, with 11 bases spanning the gap. This CDR3 reads CSVEDFTGSNTGELFF. The CDR3 nucleotides read TGCAGCGTTGAAGATTTCACGGGATCGAACACCGGGGAGCTGTTTTTT.

This clonotype was recorded at least ten times. This chain links TRBV20-1 with TRBJ2-7; tentatively, D is TRBD2 (6 bases). V lost 4 bases, J lost 6 bases, and 19 bases lay in between. Germline CDR1 DFQATT, CDR2 SNEGSKA (reference sequence). The CDR3 has 14 amino acids. The CDR3 bases are TGCAGTGCTATCCCAGGCGGGGAGCCGCGCGAGCAGTACTTC. As protein: CSAIPGGEPREQYF.

This chain joins TRBV6-2 or TRBV6-3 and TRBJ1-1; a possible D gene is TRBD1 (6 bases). Germline CDR1 and CDR2: MNHEY and SVGEGT. The V gene lost 5 bases and the J gene lost 3 bases, with 16 bases spanning the gap. CDR3 length: 15 residues. Here the CDR3 DNA reads TGTGCCAGCAGTCAACAGGGAATTAGGGACACTGAAGCTTTCTTT. Its protein product is CASSQQGIRDTEAFF.

This clonotype was seen only a few times. This sequence joins TRBV7-2 and TRBJ2-7, with a weak D call TRBD2 (6 bases). The CDR3 extends over 13 amino acids. The V gene's germline CDR1 is SGHTA and CDR2 FQGNSA. The germline V and J ends were trimmed by 4 bases and 1 base, with 8 bases remaining between them. The CDR3 is CASSWTISYEQYF. The CDR3 nucleotides read TGTGCCAGCAGCTGGACTATTTCCTACGAGCAGTACTTC. Full variable domain (missing parts from reference TRBV7-2 and TRBJ2-7): GAGVSQSPSNKVTEKGKDVELRCDPISGHTALYWYRQSLGQGLEFLIYFQGNSAPDKSGLPSDRFSAERTGGSVSTLTIQRTQQEDSAVYLCASSWTISYEQYFGPGTRLTVT.

This clonotype occurred many times. This chain connects TRBV9 to TRBJ2-2, with D perhaps assigned TRBD1 or TRBD2 (6 bases each). V was cut by 0 bases and J by 7 bases, with 19 bases left in between. The CDR3 consists of 17 residues. Germline loops: CDR1 SGDLS, CDR2 YYNGEE. CDR3 residues: CASSVASGGGSGGELFF. CDR3 sequence (DNA): TGTGCCAGCAGCGTAGCTTCAGGAGGGGGTAGTGGCGGGGAGCTGTTTTTT.

This clonotype was observed at least ten times. The chain has TRBV29-1 and TRBJ1-2; maybe TRBD1 (6 bases). Between the trimmed V and J ends, which lost 7 bases and 9 bases, there was a span of 18 bases. The CDR3 is 12 amino acids. Germline V gene data show CDR1 as SQVTM and CDR2 as ANQGSEA. The CDR3 DNA is TGCAGCGGGACGGGACACGGGGTGAGCTACACCTTC. This sequence encodes CSGTGHGVSYTF.

This clonotype was observed a handful of times. The chain links TRBV5-1 to TRBJ2-1; the match to TRBD2 covers 14 bases. V was pared by 3 bases and J by 7 bases, with 6 bases of the junction left unmatched. Germline CDR1 is SGHRS and CDR2 is YFSETQ. CDR3 length: 16 residues. The CDR3 bases are TGCGCCAGCAGCTCTGGGACTAGCGGGGGTCTGAATGAGCAGTTCTTC. Residues: CASSSGTSGGLNEQFF.

This clonotype was recorded many times. The genes are TRBV20-1 and TRBJ1-2; D gene uncertain. Germline CDR1 is DFQATT and CDR2 is SNEGSKA (reference sequence). V was shortened by 0 bases and J by 7 bases, with 12 bases between the two germline ends. This CDR3 region has 13 residues. CDR3 bases: TGCAGTGCTAGAGATGACGGGGATCGTGGCTACACCTTC. Protein sequence: CSARDDGDRGYTF.

The chain links TRBV7-6 to TRBJ1-1; the D is unclear. Germline V gene lookup returns CDR1 SGHVS and CDR2 FNYEAQ. V lost 5 bases, J lost 1 base, and 14 bases lay in between. CDR3 size: 15 residues. The CDR3 region has the DNA TGTGCCAGCAGCGCCCAGGAGTCCTCGAACACTGAAGCTTTCTTT. As protein: CASSAQESSNTEAFF.

This clonotype has at least ten counts. This chain connects TRBV5-1 to TRBJ2-1; D is ambiguous. Trimming left V 0 bases short and J 9 bases short, with 13 bases between. CDR3 length: 14 amino acids. Germline lookup yields CDR1 SGHRS and CDR2 YFSETQ. For the CDR3, the DNA is TGCGCCAGCAGCTTGGCTGGGGTGTCGGGTGAGCAGTTCTTC. Translation: CASSLAGVSGEQFF.

This clonotype was seen only a few times. This chain uses TRBV5-1 with TRBJ2-5, with D perhaps TRBD1 (6 bases). V shed 0 bases and J shed 3 bases, with 12 bases lying between them. Germline CDR1 is SGHRS and CDR2 is YFSETQ. This CDR3 has 15 residues. CDR3 DNA: TGCGCCAGCAGCTTGGCTGCCAGGGGTGAAGAGACCCAGTACTTC. It is translated as CASSLAARGEETQYF.

In DNA, the CDR3 is TGCAGTGCTCACAAGACAGGGGCTAGCAATCAGCCCCAGCATTTT. This gives the protein CSAHKTGASNQPQHF. This chain links TRBV20-1 with TRBJ1-5; 8 nucleotides agree with TRBD1. The germline V gene has CDR1 DFQATT and CDR2 SNEGSKA (reference sequence). With 5 bases clipped from V and 0 bases from J, the junction kept 6 bases outside the gene matches. The length of the CDR3 is 15 residues.

This clonotype was counted many times. The chain couples TRBV29-1 to TRBJ1-1; 7 bases match TRBD1. With V trimmed by 4 bases and J by 5 bases, 4 bases remained unmatched. The germline gives CDR1 SQVTM, CDR2 ANQGSEA. The CDR3 length is 12 residues. CDR3 nucleotides: TGCAGCGTTGGACAGGGTGGTACTGAAGCTTTCTTT. Translating gives CSVGQGGTEAFF.

This clonotype was seen ten or more times. This chain connects TRBV12-3 or TRBV12-4 to TRBJ2-1, with D uncertain. There are 11 residues in the CDR3. V dropped 6 bases and J dropped 12 bases, with 12 bases sitting between them. For the CDR3, the DNA is TGTGCCAGCAGCCGTAGTTCATGGCAGTTCTTC. Its protein is CASSRSSWQFF.

The chain links TRBV29-1 to TRBJ1-1; possibly TRBD1 for D (6 bases). Trimming removed 7 bases from V and 3 bases from J, with 18 bases in between. CDR1 SQVTM and CDR2 ANQGSEA come from the germline V gene. The CDR3 length is 14 residues. The CDR3 DNA reads TGCAGCGCCCGAATAGGGAGGGGGGACACTGAAGCTTTCTTT. It is translated as CSARIGRGDTEAFF.

This clonotype was detected ten times or more. V usage is TRBV20-1 and J usage is TRBJ2-1, with TRBD2 matching 7 bases. Germline V lookup: CDR1 DFQATT, CDR2 SNEGSKA (reference sequence). The CDR3 spans 14 residues. Losses at the gene ends were 6 bases for V and 0 bases for J; bases not matched to a gene: 5. CDR3 nucleotides: TGCAGTGCCGAACTAGCGAGCTCCTACAATGAGCAGTTCTTC. The encoded protein is CSAELASSYNEQFF.

About this clonotype: This could be a read error, since a much larger clone is one nucleotide away. The gene calls are TRBV6-5 and TRBJ2-7, with a possible D match to TRBD2 (5 bases). Trimming shortened V by 6 bases and J by 5 bases, and 14 bases separated the two germline ends. Germline V gene lookup returns CDR1 MNHEY and CDR2 SVGAGI. The CDR3 is made up of 13 amino acids. The CDR3 is CASSRDADDEQYF. The CDR3 DNA sequence: TGTGCCAGCAGCCGGGATGCCGACGACGAGCAGTACTTC.

This clonotype has only a few counts. The rearrangement uses TRBV2 and TRBJ1-1, with 9 bases fitting TRBD1. The CDR3 consists of 16 residues. The V and J ends lost 6 bases and 4 bases, in that order; junction bases with no gene match: 12. Looked up from germline, CDR1 is SNHLY and CDR2 is FYNNEI. DNA for the CDR3: TGTGCCAGCAGACCTACAGGGGGCGCGGGGGGCACTGAAGCTTTCTTT. Encoded protein: CASRPTGGAGGTEAFF.

This clonotype turned up a few times. V is TRBV20-1 and J is TRBJ2-1, with 10 bases that match TRBD1. Germline CDR1 and CDR2: DFQATT and SNEGSKA (reference sequence). V lost 6 bases and J lost 9; bases outside the gene matches: 11. This CDR3 is built from 14 residues. In nucleotides, the CDR3 is TGCAGTGCCGTCCCGGGACAGGGGAGAGGTGAGCAGTTCTTC. This gives the protein CSAVPGQGRGEQFF.